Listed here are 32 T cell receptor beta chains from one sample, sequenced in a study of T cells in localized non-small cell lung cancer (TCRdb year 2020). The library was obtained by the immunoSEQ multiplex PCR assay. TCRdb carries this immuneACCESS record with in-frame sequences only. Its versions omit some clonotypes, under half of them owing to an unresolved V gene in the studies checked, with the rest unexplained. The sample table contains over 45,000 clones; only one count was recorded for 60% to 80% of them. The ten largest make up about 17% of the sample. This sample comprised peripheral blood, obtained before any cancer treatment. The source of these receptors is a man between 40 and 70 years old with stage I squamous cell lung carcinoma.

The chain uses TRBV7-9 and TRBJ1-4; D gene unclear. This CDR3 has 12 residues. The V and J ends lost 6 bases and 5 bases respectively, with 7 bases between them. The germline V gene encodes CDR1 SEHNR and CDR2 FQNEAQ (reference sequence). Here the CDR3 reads CASREVNEKLFF. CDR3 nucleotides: TGTGCCAGCAGAGAAGTCAATGAAAAACTGTTTTTT.

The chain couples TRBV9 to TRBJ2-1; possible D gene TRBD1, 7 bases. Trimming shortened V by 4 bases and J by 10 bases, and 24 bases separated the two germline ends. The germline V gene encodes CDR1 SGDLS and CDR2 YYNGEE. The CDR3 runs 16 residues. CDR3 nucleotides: TGTGCCAGCAGCATCCCCCCGCAGGGGGGCCTACTCGAGCAGTTCTTC. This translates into CASSIPPQGGLLEQFF.

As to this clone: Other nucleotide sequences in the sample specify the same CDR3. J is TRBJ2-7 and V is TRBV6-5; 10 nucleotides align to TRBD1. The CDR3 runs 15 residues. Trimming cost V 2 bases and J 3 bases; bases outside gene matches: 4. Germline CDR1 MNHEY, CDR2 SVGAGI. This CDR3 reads CASSYQGQGIYEQYF. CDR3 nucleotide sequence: TGTGCCAGCAGTTACCAGGGACAGGGGATCTACGAGCAGTACTTC.

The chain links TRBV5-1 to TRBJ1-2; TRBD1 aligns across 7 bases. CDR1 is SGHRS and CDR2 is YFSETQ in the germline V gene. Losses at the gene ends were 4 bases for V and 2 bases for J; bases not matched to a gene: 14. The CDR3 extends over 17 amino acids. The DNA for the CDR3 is TGCGCCAGCAGCGCCGGGGGCCTACAGGGGTCCAACTATGGCTACACCTTC. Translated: CASSAGGLQGSNYGYTF.

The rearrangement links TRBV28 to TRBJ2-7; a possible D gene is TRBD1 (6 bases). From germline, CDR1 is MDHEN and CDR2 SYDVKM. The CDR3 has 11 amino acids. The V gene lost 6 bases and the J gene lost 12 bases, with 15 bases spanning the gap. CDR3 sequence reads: CASSLDRLLYF. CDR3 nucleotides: TGTGCCAGCAGCCTAGACAGGCTTTTGTACTTC. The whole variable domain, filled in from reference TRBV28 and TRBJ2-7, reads DVKVTQSSRYLVKRTGEKVFLECVQDMDHENMFWYRQDPGLGLRLIYFSYDVKMKEKGDIPEGYSVSREKKERFSLILESASTNQTSMYLCASSLDRLLYFGPGTRLTVT.

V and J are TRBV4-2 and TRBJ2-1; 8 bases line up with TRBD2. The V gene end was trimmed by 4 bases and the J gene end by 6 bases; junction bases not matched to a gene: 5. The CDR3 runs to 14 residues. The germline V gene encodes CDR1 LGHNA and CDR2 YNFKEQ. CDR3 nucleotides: TGTGCCAGCAGCCTAGGCGGGGGGCTCAATGAGCAGTTCTTC. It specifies CASSLGGGLNEQFF.

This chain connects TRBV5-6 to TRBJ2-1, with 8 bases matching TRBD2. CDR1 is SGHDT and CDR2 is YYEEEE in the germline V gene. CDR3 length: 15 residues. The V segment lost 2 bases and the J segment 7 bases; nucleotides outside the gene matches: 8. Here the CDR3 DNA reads TGTGCCAGCAGCTTTTCCAGACTAGCGTGGAATGAGCAGTTCTTC. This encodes CASSFSRLAWNEQFF.

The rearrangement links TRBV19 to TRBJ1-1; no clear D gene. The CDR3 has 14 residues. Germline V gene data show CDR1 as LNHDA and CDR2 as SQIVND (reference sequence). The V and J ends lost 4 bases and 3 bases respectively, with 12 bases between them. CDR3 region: CASSTTPGDTEAFF. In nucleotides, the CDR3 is TGTGCCAGTAGTACGACACCTGGGGACACTGAAGCTTTCTTT.

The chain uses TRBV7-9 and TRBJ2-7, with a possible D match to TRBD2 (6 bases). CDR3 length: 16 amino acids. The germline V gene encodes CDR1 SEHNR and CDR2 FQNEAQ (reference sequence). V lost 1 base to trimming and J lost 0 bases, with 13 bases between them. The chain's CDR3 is CASSLVAGPSSYEQYF. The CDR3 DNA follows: TGTGCCAGCAGCTTAGTGGCGGGGCCGAGCTCCTACGAGCAGTACTTC.

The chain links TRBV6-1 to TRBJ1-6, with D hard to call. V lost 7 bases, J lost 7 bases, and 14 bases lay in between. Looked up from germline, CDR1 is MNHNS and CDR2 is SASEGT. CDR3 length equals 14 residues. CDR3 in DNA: TGTGCCAGCAAGGACCCGACGGCAAATTCACCCCTCCACTTT. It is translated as CASKDPTANSPLHF.

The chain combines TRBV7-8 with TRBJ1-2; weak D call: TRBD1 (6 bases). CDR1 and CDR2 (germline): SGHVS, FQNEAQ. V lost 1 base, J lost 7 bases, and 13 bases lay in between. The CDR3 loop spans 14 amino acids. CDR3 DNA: TGTGCCAGCAGCTTAGGGGTCAGGGGCGGTGGCTACACCTTC. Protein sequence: CASSLGVRGGGYTF.

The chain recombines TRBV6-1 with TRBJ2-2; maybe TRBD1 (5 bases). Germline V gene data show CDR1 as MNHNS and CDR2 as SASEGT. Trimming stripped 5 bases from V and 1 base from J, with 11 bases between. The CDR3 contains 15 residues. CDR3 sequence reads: CASSRDSLNTGELFF. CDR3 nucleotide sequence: TGTGCCAGCAGTCGTGACAGCTTGAACACCGGGGAGCTGTTTTTT.

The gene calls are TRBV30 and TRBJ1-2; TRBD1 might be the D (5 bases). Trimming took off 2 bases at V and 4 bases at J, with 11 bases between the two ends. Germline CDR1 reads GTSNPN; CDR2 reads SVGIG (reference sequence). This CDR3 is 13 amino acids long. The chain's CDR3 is CAWSLERGYGYTF. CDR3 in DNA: TGTGCCTGGAGTTTGGAGAGGGGCTATGGCTACACCTTC.

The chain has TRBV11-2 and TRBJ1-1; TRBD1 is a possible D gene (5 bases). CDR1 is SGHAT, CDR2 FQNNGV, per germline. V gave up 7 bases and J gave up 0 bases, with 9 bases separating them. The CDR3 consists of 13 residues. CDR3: CASNLGVNTEAFF. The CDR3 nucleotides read TGTGCCAGCAACCTGGGGGTGAACACTGAAGCTTTCTTT.

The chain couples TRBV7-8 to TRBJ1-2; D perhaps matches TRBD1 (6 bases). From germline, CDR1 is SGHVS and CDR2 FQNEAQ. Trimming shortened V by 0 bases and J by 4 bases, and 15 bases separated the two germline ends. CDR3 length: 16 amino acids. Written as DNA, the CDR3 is TGTGCCAGCAGCTTAGCGCCCGGGGGCGATAGCTATGGCTACACCTTC. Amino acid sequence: CASSLAPGGDSYGYTF.

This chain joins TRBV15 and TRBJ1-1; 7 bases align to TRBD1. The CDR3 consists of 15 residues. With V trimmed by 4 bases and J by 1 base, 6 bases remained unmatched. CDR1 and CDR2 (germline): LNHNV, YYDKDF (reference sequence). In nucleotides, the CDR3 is TGTGCCACCAGCATAACAGGGGTGGGGAACACTGAAGCTTTCTTT. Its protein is CATSITGVGNTEAFF.

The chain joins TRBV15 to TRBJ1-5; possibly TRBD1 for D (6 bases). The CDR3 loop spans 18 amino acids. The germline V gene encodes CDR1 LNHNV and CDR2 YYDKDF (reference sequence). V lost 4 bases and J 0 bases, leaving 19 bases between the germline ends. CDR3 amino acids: CATSKKSQGGYSNQPQHF. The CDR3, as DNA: TGTGCCACCAGCAAAAAATCACAGGGCGGGTATAGCAATCAGCCCCAGCATTTT.

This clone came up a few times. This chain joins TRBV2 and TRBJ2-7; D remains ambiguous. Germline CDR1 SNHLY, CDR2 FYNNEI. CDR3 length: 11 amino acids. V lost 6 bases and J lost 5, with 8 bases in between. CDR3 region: CASSIGNEQYF. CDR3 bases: TGTGCCAGCAGCATTGGGAACGAGCAGTACTTC.

This CDR3 is CASSKQEAYEQYF. The CDR3 nucleotides are TGTGCCAGCTCAAAACAGGAAGCCTACGAGCAGTACTTC. This rearrangement joins TRBV18 to TRBJ2-7, with D maybe TRBD1 (5 bases). Trimming cost V 5 bases and J 2 bases, with 10 bases left between them. The CDR3 covers 13 residues. In germline, CDR1 is KGHSH, CDR2 LQKENI.

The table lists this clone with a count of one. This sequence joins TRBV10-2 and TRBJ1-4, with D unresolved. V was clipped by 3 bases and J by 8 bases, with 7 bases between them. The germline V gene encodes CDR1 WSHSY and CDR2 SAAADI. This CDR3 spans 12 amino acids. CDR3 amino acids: CASSETAEKLFF. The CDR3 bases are TGCGCCAGCAGTGAAACGGCCGAAAAACTGTTTTTT.

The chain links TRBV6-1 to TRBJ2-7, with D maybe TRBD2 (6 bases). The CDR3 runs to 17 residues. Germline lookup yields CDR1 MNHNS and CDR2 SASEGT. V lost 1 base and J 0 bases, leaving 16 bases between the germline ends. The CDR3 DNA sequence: TGTGCCAGCAGTGAAGGGGGATTTTGGGGGGACTCCTACGAGCAGTACTTC. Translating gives CASSEGGFWGDSYEQYF.

The CDR3 DNA reads as TGTGCCAGCAGTGAAGCCATCGGGAGTCGGACAGGACGAAACACCATATATTTT. This translates into CASSEAIGSRTGRNTIYF. This rearrangement joins TRBV6-1 to TRBJ1-3; 7 bases match TRBD1. V trimming: 0 bases; J trimming: 5 bases; junction bases outside the gene matches: 13. The germline gives CDR1 MNHNS, CDR2 SASEGT. CDR3 size: 18 residues.

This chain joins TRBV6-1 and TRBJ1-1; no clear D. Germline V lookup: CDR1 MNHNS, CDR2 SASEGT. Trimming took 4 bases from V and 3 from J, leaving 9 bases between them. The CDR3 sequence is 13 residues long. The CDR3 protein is CASSVGIDTEAFF. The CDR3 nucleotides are TGTGCCAGCAGTGTCGGCATTGACACTGAAGCTTTCTTT.

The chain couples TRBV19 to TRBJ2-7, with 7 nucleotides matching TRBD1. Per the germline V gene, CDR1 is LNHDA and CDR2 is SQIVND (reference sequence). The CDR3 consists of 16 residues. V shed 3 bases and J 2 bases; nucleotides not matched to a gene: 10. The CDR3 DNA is TGTGCCAGTAGTATGGGGAAGGGGGCGATGACCTACGAGCAGTACTTC. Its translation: CASSMGKGAMTYEQYF.

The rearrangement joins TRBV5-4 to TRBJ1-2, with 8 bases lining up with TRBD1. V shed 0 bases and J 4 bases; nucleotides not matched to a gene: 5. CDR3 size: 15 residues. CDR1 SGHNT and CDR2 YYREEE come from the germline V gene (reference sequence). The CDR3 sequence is CASSLGQGTGYGYTF. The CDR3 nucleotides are TGTGCCAGCAGCTTGGGACAGGGGACTGGCTATGGCTACACCTTC.

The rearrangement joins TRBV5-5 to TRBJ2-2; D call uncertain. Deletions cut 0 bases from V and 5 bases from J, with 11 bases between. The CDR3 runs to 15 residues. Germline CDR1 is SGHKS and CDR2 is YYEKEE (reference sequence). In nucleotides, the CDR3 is TGTGCCAGCAGCTTGGGGCAGGTTAGAACCGGGGAGCTGTTTTTT. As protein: CASSLGQVRTGELFF.

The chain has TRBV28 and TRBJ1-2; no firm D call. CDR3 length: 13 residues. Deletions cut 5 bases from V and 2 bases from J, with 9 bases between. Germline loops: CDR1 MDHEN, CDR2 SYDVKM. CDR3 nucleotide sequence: TGTGCCAGCAGTCCCCGACCAAACTATGGCTACACCTTC. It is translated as CASSPRPNYGYTF.

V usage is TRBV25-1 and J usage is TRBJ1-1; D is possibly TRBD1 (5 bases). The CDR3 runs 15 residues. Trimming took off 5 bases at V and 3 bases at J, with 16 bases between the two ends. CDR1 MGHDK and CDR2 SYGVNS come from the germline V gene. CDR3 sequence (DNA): TGTGCCAGCAGTCCGACCCCCAGGGTTGACACTGAAGCTTTCTTT. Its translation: CASSPTPRVDTEAFF.

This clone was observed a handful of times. The CDR3 spells CASSVAGTRSYEQYF. CDR3 bases: TGTGCCAGCAGCGTAGCCGGGACTAGGTCCTACGAGCAGTACTTC. This chain connects TRBV7-3 to TRBJ2-7; TRBD2 aligns across 8 bases. Germline V CDR1 and CDR2: SGHTA, FQGTGA. Trimming at V came to 5 bases and at J to 1 base, leaving 7 bases not matched to a gene. The CDR3 totals 15 residues. Together with reference TRBV7-3 and TRBJ2-7, the CDR3 gives the full variable domain: GAGVSQTPSNKVTEKGKYVELRCDPISGHTALYWYRQSLGQGPEFLIYFQGTGAADDSGLPNDRFFAVRPEGSVSTLKIQRTERGDSAVYLCASSVAGTRSYEQYFGPGTRLTVT.

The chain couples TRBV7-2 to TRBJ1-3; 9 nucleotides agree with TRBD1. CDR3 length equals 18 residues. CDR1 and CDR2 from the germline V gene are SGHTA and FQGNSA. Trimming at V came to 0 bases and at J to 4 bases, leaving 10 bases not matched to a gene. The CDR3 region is CASSLAQIGQGSGNTIYF. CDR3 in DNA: TGTGCCAGCAGCTTAGCTCAGATTGGACAGGGGTCGGGAAACACCATATATTTT. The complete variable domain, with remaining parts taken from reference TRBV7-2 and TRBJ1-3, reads GAGVSQSPSNKVTEKGKDVELRCDPISGHTALYWYRQSLGQGLEFLIYFQGNSAPDKSGLPSDRFSAERTGGSVSTLTIQRTQQEDSAVYLCASSLAQIGQGSGNTIYFGEGSWLTVV.

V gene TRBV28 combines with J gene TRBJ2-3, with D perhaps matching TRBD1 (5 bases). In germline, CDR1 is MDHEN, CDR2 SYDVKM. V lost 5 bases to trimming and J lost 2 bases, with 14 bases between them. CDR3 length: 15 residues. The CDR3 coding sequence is TGTGCCAGCAGTAATGGACAAACAGTCACAGATACGCAGTATTTT. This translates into CASSNGQTVTDTQYF.

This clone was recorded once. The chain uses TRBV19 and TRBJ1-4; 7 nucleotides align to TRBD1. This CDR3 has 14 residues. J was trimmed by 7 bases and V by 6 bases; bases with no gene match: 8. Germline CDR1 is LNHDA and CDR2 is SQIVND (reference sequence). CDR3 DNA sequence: TGTGCCAGTAGCTCCGGGACAGTACTTGAAAAACTGTTTTTT. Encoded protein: CASSSGTVLEKLFF.